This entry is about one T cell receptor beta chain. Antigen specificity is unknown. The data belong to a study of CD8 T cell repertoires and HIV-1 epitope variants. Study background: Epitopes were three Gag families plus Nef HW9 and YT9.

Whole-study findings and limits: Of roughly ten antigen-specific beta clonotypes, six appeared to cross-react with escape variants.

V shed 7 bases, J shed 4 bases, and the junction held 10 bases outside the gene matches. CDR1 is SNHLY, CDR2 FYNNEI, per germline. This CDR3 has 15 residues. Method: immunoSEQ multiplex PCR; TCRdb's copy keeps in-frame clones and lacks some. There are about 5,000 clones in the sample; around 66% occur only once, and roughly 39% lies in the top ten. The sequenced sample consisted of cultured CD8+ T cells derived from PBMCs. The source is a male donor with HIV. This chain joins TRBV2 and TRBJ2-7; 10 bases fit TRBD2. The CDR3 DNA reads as TGTGCCAGCACCCCGAGGACTAGCGGAGGATACGAGCAGTACTTC. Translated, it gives CASTPRTSGGYEQYF.